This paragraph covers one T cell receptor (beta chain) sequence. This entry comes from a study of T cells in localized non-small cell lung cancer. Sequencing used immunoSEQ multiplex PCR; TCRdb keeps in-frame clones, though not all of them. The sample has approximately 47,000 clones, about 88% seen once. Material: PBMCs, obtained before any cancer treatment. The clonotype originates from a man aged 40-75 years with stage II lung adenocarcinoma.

In DNA form, the CDR3 reads TGTGCCAGCAGCCCCGCGGGGCGCTACGAGCAGTACTTC. Its protein product is CASSPAGRYEQYF. The V call is TRBV9, the J call TRBJ2-7; tentative D call: TRBD2 (6 bases). Trimming cost V 4 bases and J 3 bases, with 11 bases left between them. This CDR3 region has 13 residues. Per germline, CDR1 SGDLS and CDR2 YYNGEE.